The 4 T cell receptor beta chains in this list originate from one sample, sequenced in a study of identical twins. In TCRdb, the 5' RACE reads were re-called with MiXCR into one record per CDR3 protein. The sample carries approximately 680,000 distinct CDR3 sequences, under 8.5% recorded once. These same data were also listed under a study on yellow fever vaccine responses in identical twins.

The sample was PBMCs. The receptors were gathered from a woman under 30 in good health.

The chain has TRBV2 and TRBJ1-1; no clear D gene. This CDR3 has 14 amino acids. The V end lost 8 bases, the J end lost 4 bases, and 17 bases lay between the germline ends. Germline lookup yields CDR1 SNHLY and CDR2 FYNNEI. The CDR3 sequence is CASEEDPWGTEAFF. As DNA, the CDR3 is TGTGCCAGCGAGGAGGACCCCTGGGGCACTGAAGCTTTCTTT.

The rearrangement links TRBV27 to TRBJ2-7; 11 bases are a match to TRBD2. Trimming removed 7 bases from V and 0 bases from J; junction bases left unmatched: 2. CDR1 is MNHEY, CDR2 SMNVEV, per germline (reference sequence). The CDR3 is 14 residues long. The CDR3, as DNA: TGTGCCAGCACCGGGACTAGCGGCTCCTACGAGCAGTACTTC. Protein product: CASTGTSGSYEQYF.

The sample holds a few counts of this clonotype. The gene calls are TRBV5-1 and TRBJ2-1; 10 bases align to TRBD2. This CDR3 contains 15 residues. After removal of 5 bases from V and 5 bases from J, the junction contained 7 bases not matched to a gene. Germline V gene sequence: CDR1 SGHRS, CDR2 YFSETQ. The CDR3 loop is CASRRGLADNNEQFF. The CDR3 DNA sequence: TGCGCCAGCAGACGTGGACTAGCGGATAACAATGAGCAGTTCTTC.

The chain is built from TRBV6-5 and TRBJ2-5; maybe TRBD1 (6 bases). The length of the CDR3 is 14 residues. V was trimmed by 2 bases and J by 4 bases, leaving 11 bases between them. Germline V gene data show CDR1 as MNHEY and CDR2 as SVGAGI. The CDR3 is CASSYESGVETQYF. For the CDR3, the DNA is TGTGCCAGCAGTTACGAGTCAGGGGTAGAGACCCAGTACTTC.